The 18 T cell receptor beta chains below all came from one sample that was sequenced in a study of early T cells in non-severe SARS-CoV-2 infection (dated by TCRdb to about 2021). To prepare the library, 5' RACE was applied. Sequencing was carried out with a NextSeq 500. TCRdb reanalyzed the raw reads on its own, using fastp at Q25 for trimming and MiXCR for clone calling, and kept in-frame beta chains. Entries that share a CDR3 protein sequence are merged under the most common genes and DNA. The sample table shows about 50,000 distinct CDR3 sequences, and around 6.9% are seen once. The leading ten clones occupy 2.8% of the sample. The sequences come from whole blood, collected at baseline. The receptor set was obtained from an adult who was a healthcare worker with PCR-confirmed SARS-CoV-2 infection or an uninfected control (not recorded which).

Many counts were recorded for this clonotype. A junction end diverges from the germline sequence, so it may reflect a read error. The genes are TRBV14 and TRBJ1-3; no clear D gene. The CDR3 has 16 residues. Germline V gene data show CDR1 as SGHDN and CDR2 as FVKESK. The CDR3 loop reads CASSQRPPASENTIYF. The DNA of the CDR3 is TGTGCCAGCAGCCAGCGGCCGCCGGCCTCTGAAAACACCATATATTTT.

This clonotype was observed at least ten times. The chain employs TRBV7-2 and TRBJ2-7; a possible D gene is TRBD2 (6 bases). V lost 5 bases to trimming and J lost 4 bases, with 21 bases between them. Germline lookup yields CDR1 SGHTA and CDR2 FQGNSA. CDR3 size: 16 residues. CDR3 sequence reads: CASSPQTSYRTYEQYF. DNA of the CDR3: TGTGCCAGCAGCCCGCAGACTAGTTACCGAACGTACGAGCAGTACTTC.

This clonotype has ten or more counts. The V and J genes are TRBV5-6 and TRBJ2-5; 8 nucleotides align to TRBD1. J was trimmed by 1 base and V by 0 bases; bases with no gene match: 2. CDR1 and CDR2 (germline): SGHDT, YYEEEE. The CDR3 spans 15 residues. The CDR3 bases are TGTGCCAGCAGCTTGGGTGGACAGGGCCAAGAGACCCAGTACTTC. Translated, it gives CASSLGGQGQETQYF.

The V gene is TRBV28, the J gene TRBJ2-7; 7 positions match TRBD1. Germline V CDR1 and CDR2: MDHEN, SYDVKM. Trimming took 4 bases from V and 2 from J; bases not matched to a gene: 8. The length of the CDR3 is 15 residues. The CDR3 coding sequence is TGTGCCAGCAGTTGGTTACGGACAGGAACCTACGAGCAGTACTTC. Encoded protein: CASSWLRTGTYEQYF. Drawing the rest from reference TRBV28 and TRBJ2-7, the complete variable domain is DVKVTQSSRYLVKRTGEKVFLECVQDMDHENMFWYRQDPGLGLRLIYFSYDVKMKEKGDIPEGYSVSREKKERFSLILESASTNQTSMYLCASSWLRTGTYEQYFGPGTRLTVT.

The sample holds a few counts of this clonotype. The V and J genes are TRBV7-2 and TRBJ1-6, with 8 bases aligning to TRBD1. Trimming removed 5 bases from V and 10 bases from J; junction bases left unmatched: 7. The CDR3 is 14 residues long. Germline CDR1 and CDR2: SGHTA and FQGNSA. The CDR3, as DNA: TGTGCCAGCAGCAAACAACAGGGGGGCTCACCCCTCCACTTT. Translated: CASSKQQGGSPLHF.

The sample holds many counts of this clonotype. The genes are TRBV20-1 and TRBJ2-2; D tentatively fits TRBD1 or TRBD2 (5 bases each). This CDR3 is 15 amino acids long. Germline V gives CDR1 DFQATT, CDR2 SNEGSKA (reference sequence). V lost 7 bases, J lost 2 bases, and 17 bases lay in between. This chain's CDR3 is CSVISGQTNTGELFF. Written as DNA, the CDR3 is TGCAGTGTCATCTCGGGGCAGACAAACACCGGGGAGCTGTTTTTT.

The sample holds many counts of this clonotype. The chain joins TRBV7-2 to TRBJ1-5, with D uncertain. The CDR3 runs to 14 residues. The germline gives CDR1 SGHTA, CDR2 FQGNSA. V shed 3 bases and J shed 0 bases, with 6 bases lying between them. CDR3: CASSFKGSNQPQHF. In nucleotides, the CDR3 is TGTGCCAGCAGCTTTAAGGGTAGCAATCAGCCCCAGCATTTT.

The chain joins TRBV19 to TRBJ1-6, with 9 nucleotides matching TRBD1. The germline V gene has CDR1 LNHDA and CDR2 SQIVND (reference sequence). V lost 3 bases to trimming and J lost 4 bases; unmatched junction nucleotides: 7. This CDR3 spans 17 amino acids. The CDR3 nucleotides are TGTGCCAGTAGTATCCCCAGGACAGGGGCGTATAATTCACCCCTCCACTTT. Translating it yields CASSIPRTGAYNSPLHF.

This clonotype was seen more than once but under ten times. The J gene is TRBJ1-4, the V gene TRBV9; D is undetermined. Trimming cost V 4 bases and J 7 bases, with 11 bases left between them. This CDR3 has 13 residues. Germline loops: CDR1 SGDLS, CDR2 YYNGEE. In DNA, the CDR3 is TGTGCCAGCAGCCCCCCGGGGTCTGAAAAACTGTTTTTT. Protein sequence: CASSPPGSEKLFF.

There are a few counts of this clonotype. CDR3 sequence reads: CASSQSDRDYEKLFF. CDR3 DNA sequence: TGCGCCAGCAGCCAATCAGACAGGGATTACGAAAAACTGTTTTTT. This chain joins TRBV4-1 and TRBJ1-4; TRBD1 matches at 7 bases. This CDR3 has 15 residues. The trim removed 2 bases at V and 8 bases at J, leaving 8 bases unmatched. In germline, CDR1 is MGHRA, CDR2 YSYEKL.

This clonotype was picked up many times. This chain connects TRBV5-1 to TRBJ2-5; TRBD1 matches 7 bases. Germline CDR1 SGHRS, CDR2 YFSETQ. The J segment lost 11 bases and the V segment lost 0 bases, leaving 10 bases of the junction unmatched. The CDR3 is made up of 14 amino acids. CDR3 residues: CASSLAGTDTPQYF. DNA for the CDR3: TGCGCCAGCAGCTTGGCCGGGACAGACACGCCACAGTACTTC.

This clonotype appeared a few times. This chain uses TRBV29-1 with TRBJ1-5; D remains unclear. The CDR3 is made up of 13 amino acids. Trimming cost V 6 bases and J 9 bases, with 18 bases left between them. The germline gives CDR1 SQVTM, CDR2 ANQGSEA. CDR3 protein: CSVLQGVGRPQHF. The CDR3 nucleotides are TGCAGCGTCCTTCAAGGAGTTGGAAGGCCCCAGCATTTT.

This clonotype was observed many times. The V and J genes are TRBV19 and TRBJ1-5; 7 positions agree with TRBD1. Germline CDR1 LNHDA, CDR2 SQIVND (reference sequence). V lost 5 bases to trimming and J lost 0 bases; unmatched junction nucleotides: 4. The CDR3 is made up of 15 amino acids. The CDR3 sequence is CASSLGTASNQPQHF. CDR3 nucleotides: TGTGCCAGTAGTCTGGGGACAGCTAGCAATCAGCCCCAGCATTTT.

This clonotype was counted a few times. This chain joins TRBV2 and TRBJ2-1; 10 bases fit TRBD1. Germline CDR1 is SNHLY and CDR2 is FYNNEI. The CDR3 runs to 15 residues. V shed 6 bases, J shed 6 bases, and the junction held 8 bases outside the gene matches. CDR3 amino acids: CASRVDRGLRNEQFF. As DNA, the CDR3 is TGTGCCAGCAGGGTAGACAGGGGGCTACGCAATGAGCAGTTCTTC.

The sample holds many counts of this clonotype. The chain carries TRBV6-6 and TRBJ2-3; no clear D. Germline V gene data show CDR1 as MNHNY and CDR2 as SVGAGI (reference sequence). Between the trimmed V and J ends, which lost 8 bases and 2 bases, there was a span of 8 bases. The CDR3 covers 12 residues. CDR3 nucleotide sequence: TGTGCCAGCCTTACCTCCACAGATACGCAGTATTTT. It codes for CASLTSTDTQYF.

This clonotype was seen a few times. The chain combines TRBV7-9 with TRBJ1-1; the D gene is possibly TRBD1 (6 bases). The germline CDR1 and CDR2 sequences are SEHNR and FQNEAQ (reference sequence). V was cut by 6 bases and J by 0 bases, with 11 bases left in between. This CDR3 spans 14 amino acids. The CDR3 loop reads CASRSDSLNTEAFF. The CDR3 DNA reads TGTGCCAGCAGATCGGACAGCTTGAACACTGAAGCTTTCTTT.

This clonotype was seen many times. The chain has TRBV4-1 and TRBJ1-1, with 10 bases lining up with TRBD1. The ends lost 1 base at V and 5 bases at J; junction bases unmatched: 1. This CDR3 has 14 residues. Germline CDR1 reads MGHRA; CDR2 reads YSYEKL. Here the CDR3 DNA reads TGCGCCAGCAGCCAAGGGGACAGGGGAACTGAAGCTTTCTTT. Translation gives CASSQGDRGTEAFF.

This clonotype was counted between two and nine times. The chain uses TRBV6-6 and TRBJ2-2, with D perhaps matching TRBD2 (7 bases). The germline gives CDR1 MNHNY, CDR2 SVGAGI (reference sequence). Trimming removed 10 bases from V and 2 bases from J, with 17 bases in between. The CDR3 spans 15 residues. This chain's CDR3 is CATEDGGPNTGELFF. The CDR3 nucleotides read TGTGCCACAGAGGACGGGGGGCCAAACACCGGGGAGCTGTTTTTT.